In this sample, the clone carrying this TCR beta chain turned up a few times. Total RNA came from unfractionated whole blood. This entry is derived from a study of human T cells and chemical hapten exposure. MiXCR was run by TCRdb on the 5' RACE reads, yielding one entry per CDR3 protein. The sample shows about 140,000 distinct CDR3 sequences, around 4.1% of them seen only once. V shed 8 bases and J shed 0 bases, with 19 bases lying between them. This CDR3 region has 16 residues. Per germline, CDR1 MNHNS and CDR2 SASEGT. The chain couples TRBV6-1 to TRBJ1-1; D unresolved. This sequence was found in a female donor in good health. The CDR3 here is CASSRGRHRMNTEAFF. The CDR3 DNA sequence: TGTGCCAGCTCGAGAGGGCGACACCGCATGAACACTGAAGCTTTCTTT.